This T cell receptor (beta chain) was captured by sequencing in a study of PD-1 blockade in classical Hodgkin lymphoma. Study outcomes and limitations: After ASCT, patients who started nivolumab under 1 year later were excluded. Newly diagnosed patients reportedly trailed healthy donors in baseline TCR diversity. Complete responders showed a baseline diversity that resembled the diversity of newly diagnosed patients.

There are 15 residues in the CDR3. Trimming removed 0 bases from V and 5 bases from J, with 13 bases in between. Germline V gives CDR1 SGHAT, CDR2 FQNNGV. As regards this clone: Its antigen is still unknown.

As to time point: cycle 4 day 1 (C4D1), after less than 7 weeks of nivolumab. After autologous stem cell transplantation all patients relapsed, and prior brentuximab vedotin exposure differed between cohorts. Under best response, outcomes were complete response, partial response or progressive disease. Sequenced by immunoSEQ multiplex PCR; TCRdb stores in-frame clones only, minus some. The table lists about 85,000 clones, approximately 90% of them singletons. The genes are TRBV11-2 and TRBJ2-5; no definite D call. This specimen consisted of peripheral blood mononuclear cells (PBMCs), obtained before the fourth cycle of nivolumab. This receptor was obtained from a human donor with classical Hodgkin lymphoma. CDR3: CASSLDGSVGETQYF. The CDR3 coding sequence is TGTGCCAGCAGCTTAGATGGTTCGGTCGGGGAGACCCAGTACTTC.